Listed below are T cell receptor beta chains from one sample, sequenced in a study of glioma-infiltrating T cells after dendritic cell vaccination. Using immunoSEQ multiplex PCR, the repertoire was profiled, and TCRdb retains in-frame clones only, with some absent. Counted here are more than 55,000 clones, 70% to 90% occurring once; the ten biggest clones make up roughly 9%. The sequencing here drew on blood, taken after dendritic cell vaccination. All receptors derive from a human donor with glioblastoma. CDR3s include the opening cysteine and the closing phenylalanine or tryptophan. Each record gives: J gene, D gene, clone size, V gene, CDR3 DNA, CDR3 protein. D genes are given only for firm matches. Clone size is stated in some rows and not others, as once, few, many or a class when expanded.

>TRBJ2-5|TRBD2|.|TRBV30
TGTGCCTGGAGTGTCTCTAGCGGGGGGGAAAAGTACTTC
CAWSVSSGGEKYF
>TRBJ1-1|.|.|TRBV7-9
TGTGCCAGCAGCTTAGAGTTGACACAGGCGAACACTGAAGCTTTCTTT
CASSLELTQANTEAFF
>TRBJ1-1|TRBD1|.|TRBV6-1
TGTGCCAGCAGGAGGGGACAGGGGCTCGCTGAAGCTTTCTTT
CASRRGQGLAEAFF
>TRBJ1-3|.|few|TRBV6-6
TGTGCCAGCAGCTCACCGAACTACTCTGGAAACACCATATATTTT
CASSSPNYSGNTIYF
>TRBJ2-5|TRBD2|.|TRBV19
TGTGCCAGTAGTGTCGCCGGGACTAGTTCCCAAGAGACCCAGTACTTC
CASSVAGTSSQETQYF
>TRBJ2-3|TRBD2|.|TRBV4-3
TGCGCCAGCAGCCATAAACTAGCGGGGCAGGGGGATACGCAGTATTTT
CASSHKLAGQGDTQYF
>TRBJ2-7|TRBD1|.|TRBV10-2
TGCGCCAGCAGTGAGCACGACAGGGGAAGCTACGAGCAGTACTTC
CASSEHDRGSYEQYF
>TRBJ2-7|.|.|TRBV4-1
TGCGCCAGCAGCCAAGACCCCGGCATGGGAGGCGAGCAGTACTTC
CASSQDPGMGGEQYF
>TRBJ1-1|.|once|TRBV19
TGTGCCAGTAGTATGAGGGAGGGGAACACTGAAGCTTTCTTT
CASSMREGNTEAFF
>TRBJ2-5|TRBD2|.|TRBV15
TGTGCCACCAGCAGAGATCGCGGGGGGACTGAGACCCAGTACTTC
CATSRDRGGTETQYF
>TRBJ2-5|TRBD2|.|TRBV4-1
TGCGCCAGCAGCCAAGATTATAGGCTAGCGGCTCCGTACCAAGAGACCCAGTACTTC
CASSQDYRLAAPYQETQYF
>TRBJ2-5|.|.|TRBV7-9
TGTGCCAGCAGCTCGGGAGAGACCCAGTACTTC
CASSSGETQYF
>TRBJ2-7|TRBD2|.|TRBV5-1
TGCGCCAGCAGCTCAGGGACTAGCGGGGGTCCACCCTACGAGCAGTACTTC
CASSSGTSGGPPYEQYF
>TRBJ1-5|TRBD1|.|TRBV10-3
TGTGCCATCAGTGAGTCGGGGACAGGAGCCCTGAGACAGCCCCAGCATTTT
CAISESGTGALRQPQHF
>TRBJ1-2|.|.|TRBV5-1
TGCGCCAGCTCGGGTCGTGCAGCTAACTATGGCTACACCTTC
CASSGRAANYGYTF
>TRBJ2-7|.|.|TRBV5-5
TGTGCCAGCAGCTTTGAGGACAGATACTACGAGCAGTACTTC
CASSFEDRYYEQYF
>TRBJ2-7|.|.|TRBV2
TGTGCCAGCAGCCTGGGGAGGTACGAGCAGTACTTC
CASSLGRYEQYF
>TRBJ1-6|.|.|TRBV19
TGTGCCAGTAGTATCCGAGGGGGTTTTAATTCCCCCCTCCACTTT
CASSIRGGFNSPLHF
>TRBJ2-7|TRBD2|.|TRBV28
TGTGCCAGCAGCCCAACTAGCGGGGGGGCCTACGAGCAGTACTTC
CASSPTSGGAYEQYF
>TRBJ2-1|TRBD1|.|TRBV7-2
TGTGCCAGCAGCTACGCGCAGGGGGCCTACAATGAGCAGTTCTTC
CASSYAQGAYNEQFF